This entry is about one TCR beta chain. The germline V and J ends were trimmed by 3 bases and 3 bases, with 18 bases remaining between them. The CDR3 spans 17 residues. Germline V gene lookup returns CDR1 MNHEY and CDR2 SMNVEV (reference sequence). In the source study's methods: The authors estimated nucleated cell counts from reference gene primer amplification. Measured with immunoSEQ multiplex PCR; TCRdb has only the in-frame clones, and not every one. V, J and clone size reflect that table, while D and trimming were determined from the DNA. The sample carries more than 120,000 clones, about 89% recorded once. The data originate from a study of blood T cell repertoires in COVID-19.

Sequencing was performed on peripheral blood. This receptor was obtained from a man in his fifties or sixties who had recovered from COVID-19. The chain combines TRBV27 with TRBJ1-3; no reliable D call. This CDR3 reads CASSFLTGGSFGNTIYF. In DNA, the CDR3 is TGTGCCAGCAGTTTTTTAACGGGAGGAAGCTTTGGAAACACCATATATTTT.